This T cell receptor (beta chain) was sequenced in a study of cytomegalovirus exposure and HLA in healthy donors. This clone has just a few counts. The CDR3 is 18 amino acids. Germline values: CDR1 SGHTA, CDR2 FQGNSA. J was trimmed by 4 bases and V by 2 bases; bases with no gene match: 16. 13 Jbeta primers and 60 Vbeta primers were used for the PCR. The repertoire was sequenced with immunoSEQ multiplex PCR; TCRdb's copy has only in-frame clones and lacks some. The table shows 150,000 to 200,000 clones, with around 82% occurring only once. This chain links TRBV7-2 with TRBJ2-7; TRBD2 aligns across 8 bases. The TCR sequence derives from a man aged 40-49 years in good health and CMV-seronegative. The sequencing sample was made of PBMCs. Here the CDR3 DNA reads TGTGCCAGCAGCTTACTCGGGGGGGTTCCGATCAAGGGGTACGAGCAGTACTTC. Translated, it gives CASSLLGGVPIKGYEQYF.